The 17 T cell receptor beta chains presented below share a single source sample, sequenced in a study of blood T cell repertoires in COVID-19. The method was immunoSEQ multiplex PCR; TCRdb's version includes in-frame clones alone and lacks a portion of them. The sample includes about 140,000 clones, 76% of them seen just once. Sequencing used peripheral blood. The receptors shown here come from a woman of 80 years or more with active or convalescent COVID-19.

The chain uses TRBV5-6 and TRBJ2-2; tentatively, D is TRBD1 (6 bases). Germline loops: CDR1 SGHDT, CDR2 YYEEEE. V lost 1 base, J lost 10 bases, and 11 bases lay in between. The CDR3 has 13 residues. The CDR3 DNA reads TGTGCCAGCAGCTTGCAGGGGATGGTGGAGCTGTTTTTT. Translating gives CASSLQGMVELFF. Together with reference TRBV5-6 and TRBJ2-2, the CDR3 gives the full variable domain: DAGVTQSPTHLIKTRGQQVTLRCSPKSGHDTVSWYQQALGQGPQFIFQYYEEEERQRGNFPDRFSGHQFPNYSSELNVNALLLGDSALYLCASSLQGMVELFFGEGSRLTVL.

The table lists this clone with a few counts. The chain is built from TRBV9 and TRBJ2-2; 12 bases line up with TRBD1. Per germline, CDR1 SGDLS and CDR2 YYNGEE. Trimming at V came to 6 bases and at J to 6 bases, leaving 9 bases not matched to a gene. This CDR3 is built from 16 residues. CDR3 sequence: CASNPGTGGWAGELFF. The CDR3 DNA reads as TGTGCCAGCAACCCGGGGACAGGGGGCTGGGCCGGGGAGCTGTTTTTT. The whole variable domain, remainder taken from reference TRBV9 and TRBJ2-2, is DSGVTQTPKHLITATGQRVTLRCSPRSGDLSVYWYQQSLDQGLQFLIQYYNGEERAKGNILERFSAQQFPDLHSELNLSSLELGDSALYFCASNPGTGGWAGELFFGEGSRLTVL.

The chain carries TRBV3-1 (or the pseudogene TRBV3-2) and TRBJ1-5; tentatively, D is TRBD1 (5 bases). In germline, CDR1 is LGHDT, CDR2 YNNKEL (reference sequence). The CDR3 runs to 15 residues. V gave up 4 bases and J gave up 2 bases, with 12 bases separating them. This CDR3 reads CASSLMPGGNQPQHF. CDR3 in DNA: TGTGCCAGCAGCCTAATGCCGGGGGGCAATCAGCCCCAGCATTTT.

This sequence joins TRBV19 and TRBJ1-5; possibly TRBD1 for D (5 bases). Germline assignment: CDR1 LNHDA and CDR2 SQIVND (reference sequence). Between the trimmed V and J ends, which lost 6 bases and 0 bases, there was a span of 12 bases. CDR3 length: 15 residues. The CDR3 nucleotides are TGTGCCAGTAGCGACAGCCTAAATAGCAATCAGCCCCAGCATTTT. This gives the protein CASSDSLNSNQPQHF.

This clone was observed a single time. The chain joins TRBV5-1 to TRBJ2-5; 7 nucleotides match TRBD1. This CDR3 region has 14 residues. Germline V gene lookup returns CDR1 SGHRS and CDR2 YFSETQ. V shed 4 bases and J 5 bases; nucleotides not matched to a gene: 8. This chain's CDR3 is CASSRQGPGETQYF. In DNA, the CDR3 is TGCGCCAGCAGCCGACAGGGTCCGGGGGAGACCCAGTACTTC.

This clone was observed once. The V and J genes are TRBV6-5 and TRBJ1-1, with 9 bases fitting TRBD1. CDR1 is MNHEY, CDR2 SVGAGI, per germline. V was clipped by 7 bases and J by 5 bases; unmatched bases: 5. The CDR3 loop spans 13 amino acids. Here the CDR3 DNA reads TGTGCCAGCACCCGGACAGGGGTGACTGAAGCTTTCTTT. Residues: CASTRTGVTEAFF.

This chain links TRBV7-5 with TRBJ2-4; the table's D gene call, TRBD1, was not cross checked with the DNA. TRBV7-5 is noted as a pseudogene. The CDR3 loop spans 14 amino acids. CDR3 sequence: CARSLGQGKNIQYF. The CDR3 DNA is TGTGCCAGAAGCTTAGGACAGGGCAAAAACATTCAGTACTTC.

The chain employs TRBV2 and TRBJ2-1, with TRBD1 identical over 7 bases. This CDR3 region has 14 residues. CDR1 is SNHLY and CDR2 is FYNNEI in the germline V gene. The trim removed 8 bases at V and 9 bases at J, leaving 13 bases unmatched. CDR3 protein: CASLAQGGYGEQFF. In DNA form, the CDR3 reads TGTGCCAGCCTCGCTCAAGGGGGCTACGGTGAGCAGTTCTTC.

The CDR3 bases are TGTGCCAGCAGCGGTACTAGCGGGGGGTCCCCCGGCACAGATACGCAGTATTTT. Translation gives CASSGTSGGSPGTDTQYF. V is TRBV9 and J is TRBJ2-3; 12 bases fit TRBD2. Germline V gene data show CDR1 as SGDLS and CDR2 as YYNGEE. The CDR3 runs to 18 residues. Losses at the gene ends were 3 bases for V and 1 base for J; bases not matched to a gene: 9.

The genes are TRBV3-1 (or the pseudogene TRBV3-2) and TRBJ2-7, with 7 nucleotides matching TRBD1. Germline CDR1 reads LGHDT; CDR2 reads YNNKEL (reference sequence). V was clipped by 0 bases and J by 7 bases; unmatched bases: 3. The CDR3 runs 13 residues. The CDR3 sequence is CASSQDNRGEQYF. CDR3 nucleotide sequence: TGTGCCAGCAGCCAAGATAACAGGGGAGAGCAGTACTTC.

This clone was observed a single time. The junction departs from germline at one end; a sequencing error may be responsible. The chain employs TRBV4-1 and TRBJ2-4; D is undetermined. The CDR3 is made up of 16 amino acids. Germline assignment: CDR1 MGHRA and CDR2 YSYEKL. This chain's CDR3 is CASSKEVQTIKNIQYF. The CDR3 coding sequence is TGCGCCAGCAGCAAAGAGGTACAGACGATCAAAAACATTCAGTACTTC.

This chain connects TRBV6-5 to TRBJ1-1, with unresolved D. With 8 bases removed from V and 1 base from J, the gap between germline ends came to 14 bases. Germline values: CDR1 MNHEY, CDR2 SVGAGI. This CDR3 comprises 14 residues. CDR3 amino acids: CASSQVGRNTEAFF. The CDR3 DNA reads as TGTGCCAGCTCCCAGGTGGGCAGGAACACTGAAGCTTTCTTT.

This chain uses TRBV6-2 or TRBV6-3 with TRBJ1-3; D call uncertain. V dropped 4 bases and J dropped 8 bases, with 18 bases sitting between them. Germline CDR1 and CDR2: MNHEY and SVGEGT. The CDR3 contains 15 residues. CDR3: CASSSQPGLKDTIYF. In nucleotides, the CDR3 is TGTGCCAGCAGTTCTCAGCCGGGTCTCAAAGACACCATATATTTT.

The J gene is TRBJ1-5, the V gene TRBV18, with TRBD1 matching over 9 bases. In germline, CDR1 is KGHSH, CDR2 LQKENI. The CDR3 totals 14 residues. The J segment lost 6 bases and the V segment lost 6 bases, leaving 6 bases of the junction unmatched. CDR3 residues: CASSGTGIIQPQHF. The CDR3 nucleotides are TGTGCCAGCTCGGGGACAGGGATTATTCAGCCCCAGCATTTT.

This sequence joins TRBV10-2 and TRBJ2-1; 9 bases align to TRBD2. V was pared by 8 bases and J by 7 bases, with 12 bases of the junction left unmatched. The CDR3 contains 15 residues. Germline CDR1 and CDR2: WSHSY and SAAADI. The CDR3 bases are TGCGCCAGCGCTGTAGCGGGGGCGAAAGGGAATGAGCAGTTCTTC. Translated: CASAVAGAKGNEQFF.

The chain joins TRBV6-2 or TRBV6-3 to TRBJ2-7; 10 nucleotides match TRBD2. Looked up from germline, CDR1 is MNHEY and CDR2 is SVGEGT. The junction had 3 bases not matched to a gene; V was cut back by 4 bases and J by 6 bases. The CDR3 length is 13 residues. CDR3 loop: CASSWSGGVEQYF. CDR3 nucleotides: TGTGCCAGCAGTTGGAGCGGGGGGGTCGAGCAGTACTTC.

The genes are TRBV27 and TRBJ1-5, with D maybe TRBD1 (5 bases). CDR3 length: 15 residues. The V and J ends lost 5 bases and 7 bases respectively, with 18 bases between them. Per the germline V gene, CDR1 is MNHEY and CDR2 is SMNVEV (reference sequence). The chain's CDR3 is CASSIMGGLGQPQHF. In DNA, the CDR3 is TGTGCCAGCAGTATAATGGGGGGATTGGGGCAGCCCCAGCATTTT.